This T cell receptor (beta chain) was recovered during a study of T cell repertoires in ileal Crohn's disease. The repertoire was sequenced with immunoSEQ multiplex PCR; TCRdb's copy has only in-frame clones and lacks some. The sample carries approximately 13,000 clones, nearly 80% recorded once. The V gene end was trimmed by 6 bases and the J gene end by 4 bases; junction bases not matched to a gene: 6. Per the germline V gene, CDR1 is SEHNR and CDR2 is FQNEAQ (reference sequence). The CDR3 loop spans 14 amino acids. The sample consisted of ileal tissue. The chain recombines TRBV7-9 with TRBJ2-3; TRBD1 aligns across 8 bases. The sequence was collected from an adult with Crohn's disease. The chain's CDR3 is CASRSRTGSDTQYF. Written as DNA, the CDR3 is TGTGCCAGCAGATCCCGGACAGGGTCAGATACGCAGTATTTT.